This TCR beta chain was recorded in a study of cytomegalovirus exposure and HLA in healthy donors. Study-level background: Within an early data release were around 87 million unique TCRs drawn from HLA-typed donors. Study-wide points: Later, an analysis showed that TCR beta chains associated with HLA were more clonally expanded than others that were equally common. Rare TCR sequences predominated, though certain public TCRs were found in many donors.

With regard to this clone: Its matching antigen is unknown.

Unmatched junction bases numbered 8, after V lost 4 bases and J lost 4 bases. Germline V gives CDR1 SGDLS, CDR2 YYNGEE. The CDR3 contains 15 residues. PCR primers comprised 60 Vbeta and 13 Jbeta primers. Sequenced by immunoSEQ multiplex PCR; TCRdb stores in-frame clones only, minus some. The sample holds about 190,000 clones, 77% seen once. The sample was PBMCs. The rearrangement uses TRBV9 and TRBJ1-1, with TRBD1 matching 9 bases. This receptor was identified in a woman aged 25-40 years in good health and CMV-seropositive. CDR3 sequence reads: CASSPRTGVGTEAFF. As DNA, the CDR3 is TGTGCCAGCAGCCCGAGGACAGGGGTAGGCACTGAAGCTTTCTTT.